This T cell receptor (beta chain) was recovered during a study of Graves' ophthalmopathy and Graves' hyperthyroidism. Study outcomes and limitations: Blood also held most thyroid clonotypes expanded above 0.001 frequency.

Trimming shortened V by 4 bases and J by 5 bases, and 8 bases separated the two germline ends. Germline CDR1 and CDR2: MNHNS and SASEGT. This CDR3 comprises 12 residues. Amplified TCR beta CDR3 regions were obtained using RNA transcripts as template. First-round RT-PCR with HTBI primers preceded a second-round multiplex PCR. TCRdb re-called the multiplex PCR reads with MiXCR, one entry per CDR3 protein. The sample shows 450,000 to 600,000 distinct CDR3 sequences, roughly 39% of them seen only once. This clonotype was counted ten times or more. Its antigen is as yet unknown. New diagnoses, under 2 months' duration, and ages 18 to 65 characterized the hyperthyroidism patients.

The J gene is TRBJ1-1, the V gene TRBV6-1, with a weak D call TRBD1 (5 bases). This clonotype originated in an adult man with Graves' hyperthyroidism. The sequenced sample was peripheral blood or thyroid tissue (not recorded which). The CDR3 DNA reads TGTGCCAGCAGTGTGGGGGAAACTGAAGCTTTCTTT. Protein sequence: CASSVGETEAFF.